These 21 T cell receptor beta chains share one sample of origin, sequenced in a study of blood T cell repertoires in COVID-19. Assay used: immunoSEQ multiplex PCR; TCRdb lists only in-frame clones, some missing. Here the sample spans nearly 400,000 clones, nearly 90% being singletons. Sequencing used PBMCs or T cells enriched from blood (not recorded which). The receptor source for this set is a woman aged 25-40 years who had recovered from COVID-19.

The rearrangement uses TRBV3-1 (or the pseudogene TRBV3-2) and TRBJ2-5, with 7 bases lining up with TRBD2. The CDR3 extends over 15 amino acids. V lost 4 bases and J lost 4; bases outside the gene matches: 9. Per the germline V gene, CDR1 is LGHDT and CDR2 is YNNKEL (reference sequence). The chain's CDR3 is CASSRTGGGLETQYF. The CDR3 nucleotides read TGTGCCAGCAGCCGCACCGGCGGGGGTTTAGAGACCCAGTACTTC.

The chain combines TRBV6-1 with TRBJ1-6; D gene unclear. The CDR3 covers 16 residues. CDR1 is MNHNS, CDR2 SASEGT, per germline. Trimming removed 2 bases from V and 3 bases from J, with 11 bases in between. CDR3 in amino acids: CASSELFGFYNSPLHF. CDR3 DNA sequence: TGTGCCAGCAGTGAACTGTTTGGCTTCTATAATTCACCCCTCCACTTT.

The rearrangement links TRBV9 to TRBJ1-5; TRBD1 matches at 7 bases. Germline CDR1 is SGDLS and CDR2 is YYNGEE. V lost 3 bases, J lost 0 bases, and 6 bases stayed unmatched. This CDR3 is 16 amino acids long. The CDR3 is CASSGGDSNSNQPQHF. CDR3 nucleotide sequence: TGTGCCAGCAGCGGGGGGGACAGTAATAGCAATCAGCCCCAGCATTTT.

The rearrangement joins TRBV7-3 to TRBJ1-5, with D possibly being TRBD1 (5 bases). The CDR3 is made up of 13 amino acids. V lost 0 bases to trimming and J lost 9 bases, with 9 bases between them. From germline, CDR1 is SGHTA and CDR2 FQGTGA. CDR3 DNA sequence: TGTGCCAGCAGCTTAACAGGGGCAATGCCCCAGCATTTT. It is translated as CASSLTGAMPQHF.

For the CDR3, the DNA is TGTGCCAGCAGCCAGGGACAGGGGATAGATCAGCCCCAGCATTTT. Residues: CASSQGQGIDQPQHF. The chain uses TRBV5-4 and TRBJ1-5, with 10 bases fitting TRBD1. The junction had 6 bases not matched to a gene; V was cut back by 4 bases and J by 5 bases. The V gene's germline CDR1 is SGHNT and CDR2 YYREEE (reference sequence). This CDR3 is 15 amino acids long.

This chain connects TRBV18 to TRBJ1-1, with D possibly TRBD1 on 5 matching bases. CDR3 length: 13 residues. Trimming removed 5 bases from V and 1 base from J, with 8 bases in between. Germline CDR1 KGHSH, CDR2 LQKENI. Here the CDR3 reads CASSSDRNTEAFF. The CDR3 DNA is TGTGCCAGCTCATCCGACAGGAACACTGAAGCTTTCTTT.

V and J are TRBV5-1 and TRBJ2-5; a possible D gene is TRBD2 (5 bases). CDR3 size: 16 residues. Trimming removed 3 bases at V and 4 bases at J, with 19 bases between. Germline V gene data show CDR1 as SGHRS and CDR2 as YFSETQ. CDR3 residues: CASSYRDPSIGETQYF. The CDR3 DNA reads as TGCGCCAGCAGCTACCGGGATCCTTCTATCGGAGAGACCCAGTACTTC.

The sample holds a few counts of this clone. This rearrangement joins TRBV9 to TRBJ1-1, with D hard to call. This CDR3 spans 15 amino acids. V dropped 4 bases and J dropped 0 bases, with 13 bases sitting between them. The germline CDR1 and CDR2 sequences are SGDLS and YYNGEE. This CDR3 reads CASSPDPAVNTEAFF. The CDR3 DNA is TGTGCCAGCAGCCCGGACCCAGCGGTGAACACTGAAGCTTTCTTT.

The chain has TRBV28 and TRBJ2-7; 9 positions match TRBD2. Germline V gene sequence: CDR1 MDHEN, CDR2 SYDVKM. Trimming removed 3 bases from V and 0 bases from J; junction bases left unmatched: 9. The CDR3 runs to 17 residues. The CDR3 DNA sequence: TGTGCCAGCAGTTTCGGGCTAGCGGGATGGAGCTCCTACGAGCAGTACTTC. As protein: CASSFGLAGWSSYEQYF.

A word on this clone: Relative to the germline gene, one junction end is altered; a read error may explain this. J is TRBJ2-3 and V is TRBV5-6; 7 positions agree with TRBD2. CDR3 length: 13 amino acids. The germline gives CDR1 SGHDT, CDR2 YYEEEE. The CDR3 here is CATSLAGTDTQYF. DNA for the CDR3: TGTGCCACCAGCCTAGCGGGCACAGATACGCAGTATTTT. The variable domain in full, with the rest retrieved from reference TRBV5-6 and TRBJ2-3, is DAGVTQSPTHLIKTRGQQVTLRCSPKSGHDTVSWYQQALGQGPQFIFQYYEEEERQRGNFPDRFSGHQFPNYSSELNVNALLLGDSALYLCATSLAGTDTQYFGPGTRLTVL.

The table lists this clone with a few counts. V is TRBV9 and J is TRBJ2-7; TRBD2 matches at 9 bases. The V gene's germline CDR1 is SGDLS and CDR2 YYNGEE. The CDR3 totals 18 residues. The V and J ends lost 3 bases and 5 bases, in that order; junction bases with no gene match: 18. The CDR3, as DNA: TGTGCCAGCAGCGCTTCGCGGGAGGGGCAGGGGGTAATGAACGAGCAGTACTTC. Translation gives CASSASREGQGVMNEQYF.

The J gene is TRBJ1-1, the V gene TRBV7-3; D not certain. This CDR3 spans 13 amino acids. The V and J ends lost 5 bases and 0 bases respectively, with 7 bases between them. The germline CDR1 and CDR2 sequences are SGHTA and FQGTGA. The CDR3 sequence: CASSINMNTEAFF. The CDR3 DNA reads TGTGCCAGCAGCATTAATATGAACACTGAAGCTTTCTTT.

V gene TRBV4-1 combines with J gene TRBJ2-1, with TRBD1 identical over 7 bases. CDR3 size: 15 residues. The V segment lost 2 bases and the J segment 2 bases; nucleotides outside the gene matches: 3. Germline V gives CDR1 MGHRA, CDR2 YSYEKL. The CDR3 DNA reads as TGCGCCAGCAGCCAAACCGGGACAGCCTACAATGAGCAGTTCTTC. It encodes CASSQTGTAYNEQFF.

The chain is built from TRBV5-5 and TRBJ1-2, with 7 bases aligning to TRBD1. CDR1 and CDR2 from the germline V gene are SGHKS and YYEKEE (reference sequence). The CDR3 runs 16 residues. Trimming took 4 bases from V and 0 from J; bases not matched to a gene: 9. The CDR3 nucleotides are TGTGCCAGCAGCCATTCTCACAGGGGAGCTAACTATGGCTACACCTTC. Translated, it gives CASSHSHRGANYGYTF.

The chain recombines TRBV6-5 with TRBJ2-5; the match to TRBD2 covers 7 bases. Per germline, CDR1 MNHEY and CDR2 SVGAGI. V dropped 7 bases and J dropped 5; count of bases not matched to a gene: 13. CDR3 size: 15 residues. The CDR3 region has the DNA TGTGCCAGCAAAGCCAGGTGGGAGGGCCGGGAGACCCAGTACTTC. It translates to CASKARWEGRETQYF.

V usage is TRBV5-1 and J usage is TRBJ2-1; 13 positions agree with TRBD2. This CDR3 comprises 19 residues. V gave up 3 bases and J gave up 5 bases; unmatched junction bases: 14. CDR1 and CDR2 (germline): SGHRS, YFSETQ. The chain's CDR3 is CASSSTIPGLAGYNNEQFF. In DNA form, the CDR3 reads TGCGCCAGCAGCTCGACGATACCGGGACTAGCGGGGTATAACAATGAGCAGTTCTTC.

The CDR3 sequence is CAWSGTGDLDTQYF. The CDR3, as DNA: TGTGCCTGGAGTGGGACAGGTGATTTAGATACGCAGTATTTT. The chain links TRBV30 to TRBJ2-3, with 7 nucleotides matching TRBD1. This CDR3 is 14 amino acids long. V lost 1 base and J lost 5; bases outside the gene matches: 6. CDR1 is GTSNPN, CDR2 SVGIG, per germline (reference sequence).

V is TRBV7-9 and J is TRBJ2-2; D unresolved. The CDR3 is 14 amino acids. Germline V gene data show CDR1 as SEHNR and CDR2 as FQNEAQ (reference sequence). With 2 bases removed from V and 3 bases from J, the gap between germline ends came to 7 bases. The CDR3 region has the DNA TGTGCCAGCAGCTTACTTCGGGACACCGGGGAGCTGTTTTTT. It encodes CASSLLRDTGELFF. Based on the CDR3 plus reference TRBV7-9 and TRBJ2-2, the full variable domain is DTGVSQNPRHKITKRGQNVTFRCDPISEHNRLYWYRQTLGQGPEFLTYFQNEAQLEKSRLLSDRFSAERPKGSFSTLEIQRTEQGDSAMYLCASSLLRDTGELFFGEGSRLTVL.

The chain has TRBV18 and TRBJ2-2; D is perhaps TRBD2 (6 bases). The CDR3 covers 14 residues. The V end was cut by 2 bases, the J end by 8 bases, with 12 bases between. Germline CDR1 reads KGHSH; CDR2 reads LQKENI. The CDR3 is CASSPGTGLGELFF. The CDR3 DNA sequence: TGTGCCAGCTCACCAGGGACGGGACTGGGGGAGCTGTTTTTT.

The V call is TRBV7-9, the J call TRBJ1-1; 8 positions match TRBD1. After removal of 4 bases from V and 0 bases from J, the junction contained 10 bases not matched to a gene. CDR1 is SEHNR and CDR2 is FQNEAQ in the germline V gene (reference sequence). This CDR3 is built from 17 residues. The CDR3 DNA reads TGTGCCAGCAGCTCACCCTGGGACAGGACATTGAACACTGAAGCTTTCTTT. Its translation is CASSSPWDRTLNTEAFF.

The chain has TRBV10-3 and TRBJ1-1; tentatively, D is TRBD1 (5 bases). Trimming took off 10 bases at V and 4 bases at J, with 16 bases between the two ends. The CDR3 length is 13 residues. Germline lookup yields CDR1 ENHRY and CDR2 SYGVKD. CDR3 in DNA: TGTGCCACCCGGCGGGAGGGGCTCACTGAAGCTTTCTTT. Translating gives CATRREGLTEAFF.